This entry features one T cell receptor beta chain sequence. The protocol was immunoSEQ multiplex PCR, while the TCRdb copy is restricted to in-frame clones and leaves out a portion. The sample gives fewer than 250,000 clones, roughly nine tenths of which show up once; around 23% is in the top ten. These data are taken from a study of blood T cell repertoires in COVID-19. Across the whole study: PBMCs, B-cell-depleted T cells, or T cells provided the cDNA or gDNA that made up the material.

V was clipped by 4 bases and J by 4 bases; unmatched bases: 5. The CDR3 sequence is 15 residues long. Germline V lookup: CDR1 SGHRS, CDR2 YFSETQ. Sequenced input: PBMCs or T cells enriched from blood (not recorded which). The chain has TRBV5-1 and TRBJ2-2; 9 nucleotides line up with TRBD1. This TCR came from a middle-aged woman in a cohort exposed to, infected with or recovered from COVID-19 (not recorded which). The DNA of the CDR3 is TGCGCCAGCAGCCGGACAGGGGAGGTCACCGGGGAGCTGTTTTTT. Translating gives CASSRTGEVTGELFF.